The T cell receptor (beta chain) under discussion was sequenced for a study of PD-1 blockade in classical Hodgkin lymphoma. Relapses following autologous stem cell transplantation were seen in all patients, with brentuximab vedotin exposure varying. V was cut by 5 bases and J by 5 bases, with 12 bases left in between. The CDR3 contains 13 residues. Per germline, CDR1 MNHEY and CDR2 SVGAGI. Measured with immunoSEQ multiplex PCR; TCRdb has only the in-frame clones, and not every one. The sample yields some 41,000 clones, around 90% seen once. Whole-study results and caveats: Newly diagnosed patients were reported to start with lower TCR diversity than healthy donors.

With regard to this clone: The antigen is undetermined.

The chain links TRBV6-5 to TRBJ1-1, with D tentatively TRBD1 (6 bases). The material was peripheral blood mononuclear cells (PBMCs), obtained before the second cycle of nivolumab. The TCR sequence derives from a human donor with classical Hodgkin lymphoma. Here the CDR3 reads CASSLGTSTEAFF. CDR3 bases: TGTGCCAGCAGTCTTGGGACATCGACTGAAGCTTTCTTT.